This entry lists 19 T cell receptor beta chains sequenced from one sample in a study of T cells expressing NK-cell markers. With the 5' RACE reads reprocessed, TCRdb shows one record per CDR3 protein and no DNA. This sample lists about 260,000 distinct CDR3 sequences; its ten largest clones have about 0.4%. The sequenced material came from blood T cells: a sorted CD56 or NKG2C T cell subset, CD4+ or CD8+ T cells, or bulk PBMC T cells (not recorded which). The receptors come from a man between 18 and 29 years old in good health.

The chain recombines TRBV27 with TRBJ1-6; lacking DNA, the TRBD1 call made by TCRdb goes unchecked. This CDR3 contains 14 residues. Germline V gives CDR1 MNHEY, CDR2 SMNVEV (reference sequence). The CDR3: CASSLSWGESPLHF.

This rearrangement joins TRBV12-3 or TRBV12-4 to TRBJ1-2; TCRdb picks TRBD1, but there is no DNA to check that call. There are 15 residues in the CDR3. This CDR3 reads CASSLPGQPNYGYTF.

The V gene is TRBV12-3 or TRBV12-4, the J gene TRBJ2-3; the D call of TRBD1 rests on TCRdb alone, since no DNA is present to check it. CDR3 size: 15 residues. The CDR3: CASSVTGTSTDTQYF.

J is TRBJ2-1 and V is TRBV6-1; TCRdb designates TRBD2, a call that cannot be tested without DNA. The germline CDR1 and CDR2 sequences are MNHNS and SASEGT. The CDR3 runs 13 residues. The CDR3 region is CASSPPSNNEQFF.

This chain links TRBV6-5 with TRBJ1-5. The germline gives CDR1 MNHEY, CDR2 SVGAGI. This CDR3 comprises 15 residues. The CDR3: CASSYRKTSNQPQHF.

The chain employs TRBV6-4 and TRBJ1-1. The CDR3 spans 15 residues. Per germline, CDR1 MRHNA and CDR2 SNTAGT. CDR3 amino acids: CASSRWRGGDTEAFF.

The rearrangement uses TRBV29-1 and TRBJ1-2. Germline V CDR1 and CDR2: SQVTM, ANQGSEA. The CDR3 extends over 12 amino acids. The CDR3 spells CSVEVGPSGYTF. Full variable domain (missing parts from reference TRBV29-1 and TRBJ1-2): SAVISQKPSRDICQRGTSLTIQCQVDSQVTMMFWYRQQPGQSLTLIATANQGSEATYESGFVIDKFPISRPNLTFSTLTVSNMSPEDSSIYLCSVEVGPSGYTFGSGTRLTVV.

The CDR3 protein is CASGGTKRGEQFF. V usage is TRBV28 and J usage is TRBJ2-1; TCRdb indicates TRBD2, and absent DNA this call remains unverified. This CDR3 spans 13 amino acids. The germline gives CDR1 MDHEN, CDR2 SYDVKM.

The chain joins TRBV5-6 to TRBJ2-4. Per germline, CDR1 SGHDT and CDR2 YYEEEE. This CDR3 spans 12 amino acids. The CDR3 region is CASSFGQNIQYF.

The chain uses TRBV12-3 or TRBV12-4 and TRBJ2-7. The CDR3 length is 12 residues. The CDR3 is CASSLRLVEQYF.

The CDR3 sequence is CASSADPGGTLYEQYF. The genes are TRBV9 and TRBJ2-7; checking the TCRdb D call of TRBD1 is not possible without DNA. The CDR3 loop spans 16 amino acids. The germline CDR1 and CDR2 sequences are SGDLS and YYNGEE.

The chain is built from TRBV20-1 and TRBJ2-7; the D call from TCRdb, TRBD2, cannot be confirmed without DNA. Looked up from germline, CDR1 is DFQATT and CDR2 is SNEGSKA (reference sequence). The CDR3 contains 13 residues. The CDR3 region is CSATLLLAREQYF.

The rearrangement links TRBV5-6 to TRBJ1-1. Germline assignment: CDR1 SGHDT and CDR2 YYEEEE. The CDR3 length is 14 residues. CDR3 loop: CASSLAGSNSEAFF.

V and J are TRBV5-5 and TRBJ2-1; TCRdb names TRBD1, which stays unverified in the absence of DNA. The CDR3 loop spans 15 amino acids. The germline CDR1 and CDR2 sequences are SGHKS and YYEKEE (reference sequence). CDR3 loop: CASSPGGGGYNEQFF.

The V gene is TRBV7-3, the J gene TRBJ2-7. The CDR3 has 13 residues. Germline V lookup: CDR1 SGHTA, CDR2 FQGTGA. The CDR3 spells CASSLTKGYEQYF.

The chain couples TRBV6-5 to TRBJ1-3; TCRdb's D call, TRBD1, is unchecked because there is no DNA. Germline V lookup: CDR1 MNHEY, CDR2 SVGAGI. This CDR3 region has 16 residues. CDR3 sequence reads: CASYDQPGTQGNTIYF.

The chain recombines TRBV6-2 or TRBV6-3 with TRBJ2-5; as DNA is missing, the TRBD2 call by TCRdb cannot be tested. The CDR3 consists of 14 residues. Germline CDR1 MNHEY, CDR2 SVGEGT. CDR3 in amino acids: CASGPSGPQETQYF.

The CDR3 sequence: CASSSPRTPSGNTIYF. This chain joins TRBV7-2 and TRBJ1-3; TCRdb calls TRBD1, which cannot be checked without DNA. Germline values: CDR1 SGHTA, CDR2 FQGNSA. The CDR3 runs 16 residues.

The V and J genes are TRBV29-1 and TRBJ2-3. The CDR3 loop spans 13 amino acids. CDR1 is SQVTM and CDR2 is ANQGSEA in the germline V gene. The CDR3 protein is CSVRTSYRDTQYF.